The sequence of this T cell receptor (beta chain) was determined in a study of T-cell memory formation after mild COVID-19. Study-wide results and limits: Certain responding clones were present in pre-infection memory, suggesting participation of cross-reactive memory.

V was pared by 6 bases and J by 4 bases, with 14 bases between. In germline, CDR1 is MRHNA, CDR2 SNTAGT. This CDR3 contains 14 residues. To note about this clonotype: The antigen is not known.

Using constant-segment primers, 5'RACE produced TCR alpha and TCR beta cDNA libraries carrying sample barcodes and UMIs. TCRdb reprocessed the 5' RACE reads with MiXCR, giving one entry per CDR3 protein. The data contain just over 400,000 distinct CDR3 sequences, 20% to 30% of them singletons. The material sequenced was PBMCs or a T cell subset sorted from them (not recorded which). This TCR came from an adult woman who had mild COVID-19 (a few samples of this study predate the infection). Cell type and time point are not known. The chain couples TRBV6-4 to TRBJ2-3; no definite D call. The CDR3 sequence is CASRGQSDPDTQYF. CDR3 nucleotides: TGTGCCAGCAGGGGCCAGTCAGACCCAGATACGCAGTATTTT.